This T cell receptor (beta chain) was identified in a study of OX40 agonist ivuxolimab in advanced cancers. Study at large: The mean age was approximately 60 years, ranging from about 20 to 90, with approximately 85% of participants male. Of the participants, under 50% had some prior anti-PD-1, anti-PD-L1 or anti-CTLA-4 therapy, which was allowed. Broader study findings: Doses of 0.1 to 3.0 mg/kg were accompanied by clonal expansion of CD4+ and CD8+ blood T cells by week 6. Fewer expanded clones were found on average in CD4+ than in CD8+ T cells.

Using immunoSEQ multiplex PCR, the repertoire was profiled, and TCRdb retains in-frame clones only, with some absent. Found here are roughly 77,000 clones, 80% to 95% of them singletons; the top ten hold 9.5% to 11%. The CDR3 runs 15 residues. Germline V gene lookup returns CDR1 LGHNA and CDR2 YSLEER. V was clipped by 8 bases and J by 8 bases; unmatched bases: 11. A remark on this clone: The antigen is unknown.

The gene calls are TRBV4-3 and TRBJ2-1, with 11 bases fitting TRBD2. The receptor's source is an adult with an advanced solid tumor such as melanoma, head and neck, liver or kidney cancer. The source material was CD4+ or CD8+ T cells sorted from blood, sampled in a trial of the OX40 agonist ivuxolimab. CDR3 region: CASRNVAGGFDEQFF. The CDR3 DNA is TGCGCCAGCCGAAACGTAGCGGGGGGGTTCGATGAGCAGTTCTTC.